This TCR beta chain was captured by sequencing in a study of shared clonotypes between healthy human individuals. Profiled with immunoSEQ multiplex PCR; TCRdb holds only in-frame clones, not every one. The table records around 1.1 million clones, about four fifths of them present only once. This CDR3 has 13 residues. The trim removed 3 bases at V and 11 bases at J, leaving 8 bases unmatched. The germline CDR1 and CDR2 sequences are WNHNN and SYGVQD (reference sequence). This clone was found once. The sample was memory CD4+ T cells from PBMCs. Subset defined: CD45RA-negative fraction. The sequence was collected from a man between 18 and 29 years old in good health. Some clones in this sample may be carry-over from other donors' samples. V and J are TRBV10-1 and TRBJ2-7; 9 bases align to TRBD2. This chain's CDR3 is CASSENLAGREYF. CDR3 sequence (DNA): TGCGCCAGCAGTGAAAACCTAGCGGGGCGTGAGTACTTC.